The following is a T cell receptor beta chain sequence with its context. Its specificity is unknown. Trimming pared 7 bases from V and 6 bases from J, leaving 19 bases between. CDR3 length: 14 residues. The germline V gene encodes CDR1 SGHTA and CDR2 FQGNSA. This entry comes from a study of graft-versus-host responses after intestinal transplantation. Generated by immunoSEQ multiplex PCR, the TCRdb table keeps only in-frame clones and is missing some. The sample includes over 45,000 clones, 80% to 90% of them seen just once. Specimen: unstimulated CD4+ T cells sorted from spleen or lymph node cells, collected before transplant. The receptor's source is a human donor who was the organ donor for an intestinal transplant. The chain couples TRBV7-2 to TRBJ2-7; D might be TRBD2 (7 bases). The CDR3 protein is CASTSGLGGREQYF. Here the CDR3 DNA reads TGTGCCAGCACTAGCGGACTAGGGGGGCGCGAGCAGTACTTC.